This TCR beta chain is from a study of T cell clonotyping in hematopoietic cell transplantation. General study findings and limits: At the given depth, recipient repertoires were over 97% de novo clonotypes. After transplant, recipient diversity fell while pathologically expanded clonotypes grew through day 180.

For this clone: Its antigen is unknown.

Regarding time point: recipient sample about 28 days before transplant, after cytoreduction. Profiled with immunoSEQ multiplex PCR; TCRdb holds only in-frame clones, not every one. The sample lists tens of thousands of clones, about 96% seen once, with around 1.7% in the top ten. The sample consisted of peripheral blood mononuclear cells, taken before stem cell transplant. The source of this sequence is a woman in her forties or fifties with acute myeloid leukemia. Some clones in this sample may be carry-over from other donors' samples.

The CDR3 DNA follows: TGTGCCAGCACGCCGGGACAGGGTTGGCCTGAAGCTTTCTTT. This gives the protein CASTPGQGWPEAFF. This sequence joins TRBV6-1 and TRBJ1-1; 9 bases are a match to TRBD1. V was pared by 7 bases and J by 6 bases, with 9 bases of the junction left unmatched. Germline CDR1 reads MNHNS; CDR2 reads SASEGT. The CDR3 is made up of 14 amino acids.